This record covers a single TCR beta chain. The data originate from a study of blood T cells in healthy people across ages. Then a second PCR, running about 6 to 12 cycles, was carried out with a sample-barcoded 5' primer and a J-beta primer mix. MiXCR, run by TCRdb on the 5' RACE reads, gives a single entry per CDR3 protein. The sample records 550,000 to 700,000 distinct CDR3 sequences, approximately 27% being singletons. The CDR3 sequence is 16 residues long. V was cut by 0 bases and J by 4 bases, with 15 bases left in between. CDR1 and CDR2 from the germline V gene are MNHEY and SVGAGI. This rearrangement joins TRBV6-5 to TRBJ1-2, with no clear D. The sample comprised blood. The TCR sequence derives from a woman aged 70-85 years in good health. The CDR3 bases are TGTGCCAGCAGTTACTCGAAATGGCAGCCGAGCTATGGCTACACCTTC. This codes for CASSYSKWQPSYGYTF.